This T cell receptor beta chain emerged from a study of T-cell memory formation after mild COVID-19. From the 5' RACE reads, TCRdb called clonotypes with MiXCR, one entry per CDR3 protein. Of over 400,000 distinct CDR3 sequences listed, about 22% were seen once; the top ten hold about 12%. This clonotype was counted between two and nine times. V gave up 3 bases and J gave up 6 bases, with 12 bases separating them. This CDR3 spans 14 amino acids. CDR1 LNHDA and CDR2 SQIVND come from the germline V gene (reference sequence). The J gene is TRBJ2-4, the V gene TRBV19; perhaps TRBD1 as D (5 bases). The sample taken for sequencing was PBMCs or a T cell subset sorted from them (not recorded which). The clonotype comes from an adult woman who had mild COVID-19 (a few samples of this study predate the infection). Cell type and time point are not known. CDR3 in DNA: TGTGCCAGTAGTATTCAGGGTTACGGAAACATTCAGTACTTC. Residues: CASSIQGYGNIQYF. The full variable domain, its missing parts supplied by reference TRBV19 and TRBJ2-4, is DGGITQSPKYLFRKEGQNVTLSCEQNLNHDAMYWYRQDPGQGLRLIYYSQIVNDFQKGDIAEGYSVSREKKESFPLTVTSAQKNPTAFYLCASSIQGYGNIQYFGAGTRLSVL.